Below are 5 T cell receptor beta chains sequenced from a single sample in a study of PD-1 blockade in classical Hodgkin lymphoma. Clones were read by immunoSEQ multiplex PCR, and TCRdb kept only the in-frame ones, dropping some. The sample lists 90,000 or so clones; around 90% were seen once. Relapse after autologous stem cell transplantation occurred in every patient, and brentuximab vedotin exposure varied. The starting material was peripheral blood mononuclear cells (PBMCs), obtained before the second cycle of nivolumab. The source of these receptors is a human donor with classical Hodgkin lymphoma.

This chain links TRBV9 with TRBJ2-7; TRBD2 might be the D (5 bases). Germline assignment: CDR1 SGDLS and CDR2 YYNGEE. The length of the CDR3 is 15 residues. V lost 0 bases and J 0 bases, leaving 10 bases between the germline ends. In DNA form, the CDR3 reads TGTGCCAGCAGCGTAGGGGGAGCCAGCTCCTACGAGCAGTACTTC. This codes for CASSVGGASSYEQYF.

The V call is TRBV9, the J call TRBJ2-1, with TRBD2 matching over 10 bases. CDR1 and CDR2 (germline): SGDLS, YYNGEE. The V gene end was trimmed by 3 bases and the J gene end by 2 bases; junction bases not matched to a gene: 2. The CDR3 extends over 15 amino acids. CDR3 DNA sequence: TGTGCCAGCAGCGCTAGCGGGAGCCCCTACAATGAGCAGTTCTTC. Its translation is CASSASGSPYNEQFF.

V and J are TRBV20-1 and TRBJ2-3; D is undetermined. Trimming stripped 2 bases from V and 5 bases from J, with 2 bases between. This CDR3 has 10 amino acids. Germline CDR1 and CDR2: DFQATT and SNEGSKA (reference sequence). In nucleotides, the CDR3 is TGCAGTGCTAGACTAGATACGCAGTATTTT. Its translation is CSARLDTQYF.

The V gene is TRBV7-8, the J gene TRBJ2-3; D is uncertain. The V end lost 1 base, the J end lost 11 bases, and 10 bases lay between the germline ends. Germline V gene data show CDR1 as SGHVS and CDR2 as FQNEAQ. CDR3 length equals 12 residues. CDR3 protein: CASSLDTWEQYF. CDR3 coding DNA: TGTGCCAGCAGCTTAGATACTTGGGAGCAGTATTTT.

The chain carries TRBV29-1 and TRBJ2-5; D not certain. Germline CDR1 SQVTM, CDR2 ANQGSEA. There are 11 residues in the CDR3. V was trimmed by 6 bases and J by 5 bases, leaving 10 bases between them. CDR3 coding DNA: TGCAGCGTCCGTCGTTCGGAGACCCAGTACTTC. Translated: CSVRRSETQYF. The entire variable domain, with the rest obtained from reference TRBV29-1 and TRBJ2-5, is as follows: SAVISQKPSRDICQRGTSLTIQCQVDSQVTMMFWYRQQPGQSLTLIATANQGSEATYESGFVIDKFPISRPNLTFSTLTVSNMSPEDSSIYLCSVRRSETQYFGPGTRLLVL.